The 8 T cell receptor beta chains below all came from one sample that was sequenced in a study of cytomegalovirus exposure and HLA in healthy donors (dated by TCRdb to about 2017). To prepare the library, the immunoSEQ multiplex PCR assay was applied. For the multiplex PCR, a mixture combining 60 forward primers for TCR Vbeta segments and 13 reverse primers for TCR Jbeta segments was used. TCRdb carries this immuneACCESS record with in-frame sequences only. Its versions omit some clonotypes, under half of them owing to an unresolved V gene in the studies checked, with the rest unexplained. In all, the sample holds approximately 220,000 clones, and 80% to 85% of those were seen once. Approximately 0.71% of the sample lies in the top ten. The sample consisted of PBMCs. The receptors here all came from a boy aged 2-15 years in good health and CMV-seronegative.

The chain has TRBV7-6 and TRBJ2-3; 10 bases fit TRBD2. The CDR3 totals 16 residues. With V trimmed by 0 bases and J by 2 bases, 2 bases remained unmatched. Germline V gene lookup returns CDR1 SGHVS and CDR2 FNYEAQ. The CDR3 region has the DNA TGTGCCAGCAGCTTAGCAGCGGGGGGGCTCACAGATACGCAGTATTTT. This translates into CASSLAAGGLTDTQYF.

The J gene is TRBJ1-1, the V gene TRBV19; no firm D call. V was shortened by 5 bases and J by 6 bases, with 16 bases between the two germline ends. The germline V gene has CDR1 LNHDA and CDR2 SQIVND (reference sequence). This CDR3 has 14 residues. For the CDR3, the DNA is TGTGCCAGTAGTCTAGGCGAGGTAAGCGCTGAAGCTTTCTTT. Protein sequence: CASSLGEVSAEAFF.

The V gene is TRBV18, the J gene TRBJ1-3; TRBD1 is a possible D gene (6 bases). Trimming took 6 bases from V and 0 from J, leaving 12 bases between them. The CDR3 is 15 amino acids. Germline V gene sequence: CDR1 KGHSH, CDR2 LQKENI. In DNA, the CDR3 is TGTGCCAGCTCGCAGGACAGTCTCTCTGGAAACACCATATATTTT. Translated: CASSQDSLSGNTIYF.

The chain has TRBV11-2 and TRBJ2-7; the match to TRBD1 covers 11 bases. CDR1 SGHAT and CDR2 FQNNGV come from the germline V gene. The CDR3 totals 15 residues. Losses at the gene ends were 3 bases for V and 2 bases for J; bases not matched to a gene: 3. The CDR3 DNA reads TGTGCCAGCAGCTTCGGGACAGGGGGTACCTACGAGCAGTACTTC. Translated, it gives CASSFGTGGTYEQYF.

As concerns this clone: This sample also contains other DNA sequences that code for the same CDR3. The rearrangement joins TRBV5-4 to TRBJ2-2; D remains unclear. This CDR3 comprises 12 residues. V lost 4 bases and J lost 2, with 3 bases in between. Germline V gene lookup returns CDR1 SGHNT and CDR2 YYREEE (reference sequence). The chain's CDR3 is CASSLNTGELFF. CDR3 DNA: TGTGCCAGCAGCCTTAACACCGGGGAGCTGTTTTTT.

The chain links TRBV4-1 to TRBJ2-3, with a possible D match to TRBD2 (5 bases). The CDR3 runs 16 residues. CDR1 MGHRA and CDR2 YSYEKL come from the germline V gene. Trimming pared 0 bases from V and 2 bases from J, leaving 12 bases between. This CDR3 is CASSQDLGEVTDTQYF. The CDR3, as DNA: TGCGCCAGCAGCCAAGATCTGGGAGAAGTCACAGATACGCAGTATTTT.

The chain employs TRBV5-1 and TRBJ2-5; TRBD2 matches 14 bases. The ends lost 1 base at V and 2 bases at J; junction bases unmatched: 4. The V gene's germline CDR1 is SGHRS and CDR2 YFSETQ. This CDR3 has 17 amino acids. This chain's CDR3 is CASSLIGLAGGQETQYF. The CDR3, as DNA: TGCGCCAGCAGCTTGATCGGACTAGCGGGGGGTCAAGAGACCCAGTACTTC. Complete variable domain (other parts from reference TRBV5-1 and TRBJ2-5): KAGVTQTPRYLIKTRGQQVTLSCSPISGHRSVSWYQQTPGQGLQFLFEYFSETQRNKGNFPGRFSGRQFSNSRSEMNVSTLELGDSALYLCASSLIGLAGGQETQYFGPGTRLLVL.

The rearrangement uses TRBV6-6 and TRBJ2-5; TRBD2 aligns across 8 bases. The CDR3 length is 16 residues. Losses at the gene ends were 4 bases for V and 5 bases for J; bases not matched to a gene: 12. CDR1 and CDR2 (germline): MNHNY, SVGAGI (reference sequence). CDR3 sequence (DNA): TGTGCCAGCAGTTGGAACGGGAGGGCCCGTGGGGAGACCCAGTACTTC. Residues: CASSWNGRARGETQYF.